This is a list of T cell receptor beta chains from one sample in a study of Ad26.COV2.S vaccination and SARS-CoV-2 variants. Clones were sequenced by immunoSEQ multiplex PCR, and TCRdb holds only the in-frame ones, with some missing. The table records roughly 420,000 clones, roughly 90% of them present only once. This material consisted of peripheral blood, taken in a trial of Ad26.COV2.S vaccine versus placebo. These receptors were collected from a person aged 18-60 years who received the Ad26.COV2.S COVID-19 vaccine or a placebo. Both conserved end residues are part of each CDR3. D genes are given only for firm matches. The size entry is marked missing in some rows and otherwise reads once, few, many or a size class.

J: TRBJ2-7
size: .
D: TRBD1
V: TRBV18
DNA: TGTGCCAGCTCACCTGAGGGGGCCAGGGGGTTTTTCTCCTACGAGCAGTACTTC
CDR3: CASSPEGARGFFSYEQYF

J: TRBJ2-7
size: .
D: TRBD2
V: TRBV7-2
DNA: TGTGCCAGCAGCTTCCAATCGGGGGGCTACGAGCAGTACTTC
CDR3: CASSFQSGGYEQYF

J: TRBJ2-7
size: .
D: .
V: TRBV2
DNA: TGTGCCAGCAGTGAAGCCGCACTTCTGGACTATACATACGAGCAGTACTTC
CDR3: CASSEAALLDYTYEQYF

J: TRBJ2-7
size: once
D: .
V: TRBV6-5
DNA: TGTGCCAGCAGTTACTCGACGAGGGGCTACGAGCAGTACTTC
CDR3: CASSYSTRGYEQYF

J: TRBJ2-3
size: .
D: TRBD2
V: TRBV4-3
DNA: TGCGCCAGCAGCCATGGGCCGGGACTAGCGGGGGGGGAGGATACGCAGTATTTT
CDR3: CASSHGPGLAGGEDTQYF

J: TRBJ2-3
size: .
D: TRBD1
V: TRBV4-1
DNA: TGCGCCAGCAGCCAAGACCCAGGGGGAGATACGCAGTATTTT
CDR3: CASSQDPGGDTQYF

J: TRBJ2-1
size: .
D: TRBD1
V: TRBV29-1
DNA: TGCAGCGTTCAGGACAGGGTCAATGAGCAGTTCTTC
CDR3: CSVQDRVNEQFF

J: TRBJ2-2
size: .
D: .
V: TRBV4-3
DNA: TGCGCCAGCAGCCATCGCCGGGACCGTGTGAACACCGGGGAGCTGTTTTTT
CDR3: CASSHRRDRVNTGELFF

J: TRBJ2-7
size: .
D: TRBD1
V: TRBV5-5
DNA: TGTGCCAGCAGCCTAGGACAGGGACCTAGCTACGAGCAGTACTTC
CDR3: CASSLGQGPSYEQYF

J: TRBJ1-3
size: .
D: .
V: TRBV6-1
DNA: TGTGCCAGCAGTGAAGTCGGACGGAACACCATATATTTT
CDR3: CASSEVGRNTIYF

J: TRBJ2-2
size: few
D: .
V: TRBV30
DNA: TGTGCCTGGAGCGGGATTAGTAATTCCGGGGAGCTGTTTTTT
CDR3: CAWSGISNSGELFF

J: TRBJ1-4
size: .
D: TRBD1
V: TRBV4-1
DNA: TGCGCCAGCAGCCAGGGGACAGGGAATGAAAAACTGTTTTTT
CDR3: CASSQGTGNEKLFF

J: TRBJ2-5
size: .
D: TRBD1
V: TRBV7-9
DNA: TGTGCCAGCAGCTTTCCCGGACAGGGAGTAATTGAGACCCAGTACTTC
CDR3: CASSFPGQGVIETQYF

J: TRBJ1-1
size: .
D: .
V: TRBV23-1
DNA: TGCGCCAGCAGTCAACCGAACGCCTCACTCTCCCGGGACAAGGGTAGCACTGAAGCTTTCTTT
CDR3: CASSQPNASLSRDKGSTEAFF

J: TRBJ2-7
size: .
D: TRBD2
V: TRBV2
DNA: TGTGCCAGCAGAACCCGACTAGCGGGGGGTTCCGAGCAGTACTTC
CDR3: CASRTRLAGGSEQYF

J: TRBJ2-1
size: .
D: TRBD1
V: TRBV19
DNA: TGTGCCAGTAGTATAGGGGACAGGGGGGAAAATGAGCAGTTCTTC
CDR3: CASSIGDRGENEQFF

J: TRBJ2-1
size: .
D: TRBD2
V: TRBV5-4
DNA: TGTGCCAGCATCCCTGGCCGGGGGGGCAATTGGGATGAGCAGTTCTTC
CDR3: CASIPGRGGNWDEQFF

J: TRBJ2-5
size: .
D: TRBD2
V: TRBV4-3
DNA: TGCGCCAGCAGCCCCCTTTGGTCTAGCGGAGGGGAGACCCAGTACTTC
CDR3: CASSPLWSSGGETQYF

J: TRBJ2-3
size: .
D: TRBD2
V: TRBV19
DNA: TGTGCCAGCGCCAAGCGGGGGGTCCGTCAAAACACAGATACGCAGTATTTT
CDR3: CASAKRGVRQNTDTQYF

J: TRBJ2-7
size: .
D: .
V: TRBV5-1
DNA: TGCGCCAGCAGCCCCGGACACAACTACGAGCAGTACTTC
CDR3: CASSPGHNYEQYF

J: TRBJ2-3
size: .
D: TRBD2
V: TRBV7-3
DNA: TGTGCCAGCAGCTTAACGAGCCGGACTAGCGGACCCACAGATACGCAGTATTTT
CDR3: CASSLTSRTSGPTDTQYF

J: TRBJ1-5
size: .
D: TRBD1
V: TRBV11-2
DNA: TGTGCCAGCAGCTCCCGAGGGACAGTGAATCAGCCCCAGCATTTT
CDR3: CASSSRGTVNQPQHF

J: TRBJ2-7
size: few
D: TRBD2
V: TRBV5-1
DNA: TGCGCCAGCAGCTTGCCAGCGGGGGACTCCTACGAGCAGTACTTC
CDR3: CASSLPAGDSYEQYF

J: TRBJ2-7
size: .
D: .
V: TRBV10-1
DNA: TGCGCCTCCCAGTGTGTGGGTTACGAGCAGTACTTC
CDR3: CASQCVGYEQYF

J: TRBJ2-1
size: .
D: TRBD2
V: TRBV4-2
DNA: TGTGCCAGCAGCCAAGCGGGCGGGGGGGCGGCTGAGCAGTTCTTC
CDR3: CASSQAGGGAAEQFF

J: TRBJ2-3
size: .
D: TRBD2
V: TRBV4-1
DNA: TGCGCCAGCAGCCAAGATTCGGCTAGCGGGGTAGATACGCAGTATTTT
CDR3: CASSQDSASGVDTQYF

J: TRBJ1-1
size: .
D: TRBD1
V: TRBV18
DNA: TGTGCCAGCTCACGAGACGGACAGGACTACACTGAAGCTTTCTTT
CDR3: CASSRDGQDYTEAFF

J: TRBJ1-4
size: .
D: .
V: TRBV7-9
DNA: TGTGCCAGCAGCCGAGGGCTCGGAGTTGAAAAACTGTTTTTT
CDR3: CASSRGLGVEKLFF

J: TRBJ1-1
size: .
D: .
V: TRBV5-1
DNA: TGCGCCACCCGAGGGGGAGTGGGGACGAACACTGAAGCTTTCTTT
CDR3: CATRGGVGTNTEAFF

J: TRBJ2-1
size: .
D: TRBD2
V: TRBV6-2/TRBV6-3
DNA: TGTGCCAGCAGCCCCAGCGGGGGTCCCTACAATGAGCAGTTCTTC
CDR3: CASSPSGGPYNEQFF

J: TRBJ2-7
size: .
D: .
V: TRBV5-4
DNA: TGTGCCAGCAGCTTCCCCCAGCGTGGGGGGAACTACGAGCAGTACTTC
CDR3: CASSFPQRGGNYEQYF

J: TRBJ2-5
size: .
D: .
V: TRBV6-1
DNA: TGTGCCAGCAGTGAAGGGTGGTTAGGCAGTGGGTACCAAGAGACCCAGTACTTC
CDR3: CASSEGWLGSGYQETQYF

J: TRBJ2-7
size: .
D: .
V: TRBV30
DNA: TGTGCCTGGAGTGGGACAGCCTACGAGCAGTACTTC
CDR3: CAWSGTAYEQYF

J: TRBJ2-5
size: .
D: .
V: TRBV30
DNA: TGTGCCTGGAGGGTGGGTTTGGGGACCCAGTACTTC
CDR3: CAWRVGLGTQYF